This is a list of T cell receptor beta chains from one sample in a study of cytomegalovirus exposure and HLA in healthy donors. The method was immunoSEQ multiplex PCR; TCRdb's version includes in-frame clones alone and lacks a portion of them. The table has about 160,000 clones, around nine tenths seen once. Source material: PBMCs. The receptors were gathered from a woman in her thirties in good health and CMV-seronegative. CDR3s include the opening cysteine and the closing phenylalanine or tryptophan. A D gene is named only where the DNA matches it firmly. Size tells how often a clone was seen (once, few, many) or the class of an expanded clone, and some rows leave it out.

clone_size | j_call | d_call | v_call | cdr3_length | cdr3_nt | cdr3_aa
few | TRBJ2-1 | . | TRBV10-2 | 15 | TGCGCCAGCTTAGATGGGGGGAGCTCCTACAATGAGCAGTTCTTC | CASLDGGSSYNEQFF
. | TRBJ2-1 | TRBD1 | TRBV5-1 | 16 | TGCGCCAGCCGGAAGTGGACAGGGGACTCCTACAATGAGCAGTTCTTC | CASRKWTGDSYNEQFF
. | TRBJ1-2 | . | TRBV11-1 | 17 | TGTGCCAGCAGCAACGCCGGAGCGAGGGTGGATCCCTATGGCTACACCTTC | CASSNAGARVDPYGYTF
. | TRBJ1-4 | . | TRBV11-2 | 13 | TGTGCCAGCAGCTTAGATATTAATGAAAAACTGTTTTTT | CASSLDINEKLFF
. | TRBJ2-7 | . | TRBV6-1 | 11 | TGTGCCAGCAGCCCTACCTACGAGCAGTACTTC | CASSPTYEQYF
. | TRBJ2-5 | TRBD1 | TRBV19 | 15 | TGTGCCAGTAGTTCGACAGGGGGGGCATCAGAGACCCAGTACTTC | CASSSTGGASETQYF
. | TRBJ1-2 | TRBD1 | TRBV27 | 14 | TGTGCCAGCAGTTTATCGCGGACAGGGAACGGCTACACCTTC | CASSLSRTGNGYTF
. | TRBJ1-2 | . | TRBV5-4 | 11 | TGTGCCAGCAGCCGCGGATGGAGCTACACCTTC | CASSRGWSYTF
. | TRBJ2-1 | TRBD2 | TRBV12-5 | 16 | TGTGCTAGTGGTTTGCCACTAGCGGGAGTGGATAATGAGCAGTTCTTC | CASGLPLAGVDNEQFF
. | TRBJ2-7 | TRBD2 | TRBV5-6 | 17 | TGTGCCAGCAGCCACCCCCCTACTAGCGGGAGGGCCTACGAGCAGTACTTC | CASSHPPTSGRAYEQYF
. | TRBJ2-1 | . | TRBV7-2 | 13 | TGTGCCAGCAGCTCCCCCCCCCTCAATGAGCAGTTCTTC | CASSSPPLNEQFF
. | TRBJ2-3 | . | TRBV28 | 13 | TGTGCCAGCAGTTTTGGGGCCACAGATACGCAGTATTTT | CASSFGATDTQYF
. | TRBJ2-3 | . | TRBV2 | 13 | TGTGCCAGCAAATACAGATTCACAGATACGCAGTATTTT | CASKYRFTDTQYF
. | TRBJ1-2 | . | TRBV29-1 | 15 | TGCAGCGTTGAAGTGGGCAGGGGAACTCAGTATGGCTACACCTTC | CSVEVGRGTQYGYTF
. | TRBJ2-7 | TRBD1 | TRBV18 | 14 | TGTGCCAGCTCACCGGCCGGGACAGGCCCCGGGCAGTACTTC | CASSPAGTGPGQYF
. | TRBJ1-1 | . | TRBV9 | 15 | TGTGCCAGCAGCGCCCCGACAGCCAAGAACACTGAAGCTTTCTTT | CASSAPTAKNTEAFF
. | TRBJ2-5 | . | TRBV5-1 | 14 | TGCGCCAGCAGCCCCGGCGGCTACCAAGAGACCCAGTACTTC | CASSPGGYQETQYF
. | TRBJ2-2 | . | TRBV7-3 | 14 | TGTGCCAGCAGCTTAAAGGCGGTCACCGGGGAGCTGTTTTTT | CASSLKAVTGELFF
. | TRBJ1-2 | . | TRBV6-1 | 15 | TGTGCCAGCAGTGAAGTGGGCCCGAAGTCCTATGGCTACACCTTC | CASSEVGPKSYGYTF
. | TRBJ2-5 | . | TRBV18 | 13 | TGTGCCAGCTCACGTGGGACACAAGAGACCCAGTACTTC | CASSRGTQETQYF
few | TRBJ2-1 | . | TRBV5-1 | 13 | TGCGCCAGCAGCTGGGGCAACTACAATGAGCAGTTCTTC | CASSWGNYNEQFF
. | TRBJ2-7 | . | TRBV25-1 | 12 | TGTGCCAGCAGTGCGTCAGGGTACGAGCAGTACTTC | CASSASGYEQYF
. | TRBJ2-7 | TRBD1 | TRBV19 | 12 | TGTGCCAGTACCGGGACAGGGGGAAAGCAGTACTTC | CASTGTGGKQYF
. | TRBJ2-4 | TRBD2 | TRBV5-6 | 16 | TGTGCCAGCAGCTCCTATACGACTAGCGGGGCTGGCATTCAGTACTTC | CASSSYTTSGAGIQYF
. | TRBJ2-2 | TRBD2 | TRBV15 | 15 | TGTGCCACCAGCTTTCCGGGGGGATCCACCGGGGAGCTGTTTTTT | CATSFPGGSTGELFF
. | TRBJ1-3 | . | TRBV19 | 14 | TGTGCCAGTAGGGGGCTTAGCTCTGGAAACACCATATATTTT | CASRGLSSGNTIYF
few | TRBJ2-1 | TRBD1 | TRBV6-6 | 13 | TGTGCCAGCAGGGGGGACAGACACAATGAGCAGTTCTTC | CASRGDRHNEQFF
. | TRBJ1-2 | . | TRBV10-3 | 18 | TGTGCCATCAGTGAGAAACGTAAGAACAGTATCATTGATTATGGCTACACCTTC | CAISEKRKNSIIDYGYTF
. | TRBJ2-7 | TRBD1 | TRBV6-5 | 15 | TGTGCCAGCAGTGTCTCCGGGACAGGGTATCACGAGCAGTACTTC | CASSVSGTGYHEQYF